The 28 T cell receptor beta chains reported below all come from one sample, sequenced in a study of cytomegalovirus exposure and HLA in healthy donors. It was with 60 Vbeta and 13 Jbeta primers that the PCR ran. Assay: immunoSEQ multiplex PCR; the TCRdb copy retains only in-frame clones and omits some. The repertoire consists of around 97,000 clones, with roughly 77% occurring once and the leading ten covering about a tenth. What was sequenced was PBMCs. These receptors were obtained from a woman aged 18-30 years in good health and CMV-seropositive.

V and J are TRBV6-1 and TRBJ2-7; tentatively, D is TRBD1 (5 bases). The CDR3 runs to 14 residues. Germline V gene lookup returns CDR1 MNHNS and CDR2 SASEGT. Trimming left V 3 bases short and J 3 bases short, with 12 bases between. CDR3 residues: CASSETVNHYEQYF. DNA for the CDR3: TGTGCCAGCAGTGAGACAGTCAACCACTACGAGCAGTACTTC.

The chain combines TRBV5-1 with TRBJ2-2; no firm D call. The CDR3 length is 14 residues. CDR1 is SGHRS and CDR2 is YFSETQ in the germline V gene. With 0 bases removed from V and 1 base from J, the gap between germline ends came to 4 bases. CDR3 nucleotide sequence: TGCGCCAGCAGCTTGGGAGGGAACACCGGGGAGCTGTTTTTT. It yields the protein CASSLGGNTGELFF.

A remark on this clone: The junction does not match germline at one end; this may be a read error. The V gene is TRBV10-3, the J gene TRBJ1-2; D unclear. Germline V CDR1 and CDR2: ENHRY, SYGVKD. This CDR3 spans 14 amino acids. The chain's CDR3 is CASSYGEINYGYTF. CDR3 nucleotides: TGTGCCAGCAGTTACGGGGAGATTAACTATGGCTACACCTTC.

The V gene is TRBV28, the J gene TRBJ1-2; a possible D gene is TRBD1 (5 bases). The CDR3 has 11 residues. From germline, CDR1 is MDHEN and CDR2 SYDVKM. The ends were cut back, 6 bases at V and 7 bases at J, with 9 bases in the middle. CDR3 protein: CASSWRGGYTF. The CDR3, as DNA: TGTGCCAGCAGCTGGAGGGGTGGCTACACCTTC.

The gene calls are TRBV5-4 and TRBJ2-1; 13 positions match TRBD2. The CDR3 covers 15 residues. After removal of 4 bases from V and 8 bases from J, the junction contained 6 bases not matched to a gene. The germline V gene has CDR1 SGHNT and CDR2 YYREEE (reference sequence). The CDR3 here is CASSPRLAGGHEQFF. The CDR3 DNA follows: TGTGCCAGCAGCCCAAGACTAGCGGGAGGCCATGAGCAGTTCTTC.

This clone was seen once. This CDR3 is also generated by other DNA sequences in the sample. V is TRBV13 and J is TRBJ1-5; D may be TRBD1 (5 bases). CDR1 is PRHDT, CDR2 FYEKMQ, per germline (reference sequence). This CDR3 comprises 14 residues. Between the trimmed V and J ends, which lost 3 bases and 1 base, there was a span of 7 bases. The CDR3: CASSLGGSNQPQHF. In nucleotides, the CDR3 is TGTGCCAGCAGCTTGGGGGGGAGCAATCAGCCCCAGCATTTT.

This rearrangement joins TRBV21-1 to TRBJ2-4; the D segment call TRBD2 is taken from the table without a DNA check. TRBV21-1 is annotated as a pseudogene. The CDR3 runs 19 residues. This CDR3 reads CASSKATSGRAGAKNIQYF. The CDR3 DNA is TGTGCCAGCAGCAAAGCGACTAGCGGGAGGGCCGGGGCCAAAAACATTCAGTACTTC.

The genes are TRBV6-5 and TRBJ1-3, with 7 bases identical to TRBD1. With 6 bases clipped from V and 4 bases from J, the junction kept 6 bases outside the gene matches. CDR1 and CDR2 from the germline V gene are MNHEY and SVGAGI. There are 14 residues in the CDR3. The CDR3 is CASRPQGGGNTIYF. For the CDR3, the DNA is TGTGCCAGCAGACCTCAAGGGGGCGGAAACACCATATATTTT.

V is TRBV4-1 and J is TRBJ2-1; D unclear. Germline CDR1 and CDR2: MGHRA and YSYEKL. The CDR3 spans 17 residues. V lost 2 bases, J lost 2 bases, and 16 bases lay in between. CDR3 nucleotide sequence: TGCGCCAGCAGCCAAATTGACTCCCGGGTCACCTACAATGAGCAGTTCTTC. This codes for CASSQIDSRVTYNEQFF.

A few counts support this clone. J is TRBJ2-3 and V is TRBV4-3; possibly TRBD1 for D (5 bases). V was cut by 0 bases and J by 5 bases, with 9 bases left in between. CDR3 length: 14 amino acids. CDR1 and CDR2 (germline): LGHNA, YSLEER. The CDR3 reads CASSQELTGDTQYF. CDR3 DNA: TGCGCCAGCAGCCAAGAGTTAACAGGAGATACGCAGTATTTT.

The rearrangement uses TRBV7-2 and TRBJ2-3, with 8 bases that match TRBD2. This CDR3 is 16 amino acids long. Germline CDR1 reads SGHTA; CDR2 reads FQGNSA. After removal of 4 bases from V and 7 bases from J, the junction contained 13 bases not matched to a gene. Written as DNA, the CDR3 is TGTGCCAGCAGCTCCGGGGTCGGGACTAGGATGAATACGCAGTATTTT. Its protein is CASSSGVGTRMNTQYF. The full variable domain, rest sourced from reference TRBV7-2 and TRBJ2-3, is GAGVSQSPSNKVTEKGKDVELRCDPISGHTALYWYRQSLGQGLEFLIYFQGNSAPDKSGLPSDRFSAERTGGSVSTLTIQRTQQEDSAVYLCASSSGVGTRMNTQYFGPGTRLTVL.

The J gene is TRBJ2-7, the V gene TRBV12-5, with 11 bases fitting TRBD2. Trimming removed 1 base from V and 6 bases from J; junction bases left unmatched: 2. Germline CDR1 is LGHNT and CDR2 is FRNRAP. The CDR3 has 14 residues. This CDR3 reads CASGLGLAGGEQYF. In DNA, the CDR3 is TGTGCTAGTGGTTTGGGGCTAGCGGGGGGCGAGCAGTACTTC. Drawing the rest from reference TRBV12-5 and TRBJ2-7, the complete variable domain is DARVTQTPRHKVTEMGQEVTMRCQPILGHNTVFWYRQTMMQGLELLAYFRNRAPLDDSGMPKDRFSAEMPDATLATLKIQPSEPRDSAVYFCASGLGLAGGEQYFGPGTRLTVT.

The V gene is TRBV19, the J gene TRBJ1-2, with TRBD1 identical over 9 bases. V lost 2 bases, J lost 4 bases, and 5 bases stayed unmatched. The germline CDR1 and CDR2 sequences are LNHDA and SQIVND (reference sequence). CDR3 length: 15 residues. CDR3 protein: CASSIPPTGGYGYTF. DNA for the CDR3: TGTGCCAGTAGTATACCTCCGACAGGGGGCTATGGCTACACCTTC.

This clone occurred a few times. The chain recombines TRBV2 with TRBJ1-1; D gene unclear. The V end was cut by 9 bases, the J end by 6 bases, with 8 bases between. Germline CDR1 reads SNHLY; CDR2 reads FYNNEI. The CDR3 spans 10 residues. The DNA of the CDR3 is TGTGCCAGTACGGTCGCTGAAGCTTTCTTT. It codes for CASTVAEAFF.

The chain links TRBV2 to TRBJ2-2; 11 bases match TRBD2. After removal of 6 bases from V and 1 base from J, the junction contained 4 bases not matched to a gene. This CDR3 has 16 amino acids. Germline V lookup: CDR1 SNHLY, CDR2 FYNNEI. The CDR3 coding sequence is TGTGCCAGCAGGGGACTAGCGGATTTGAACACCGGGGAGCTGTTTTTT. This gives the protein CASRGLADLNTGELFF.

This clone came up once. This chain links TRBV9 with TRBJ1-1; D may be TRBD1 (5 bases). Trimming took 2 bases from V and 7 from J, leaving 15 bases between them. The CDR3 extends over 14 amino acids. Germline V gives CDR1 SGDLS, CDR2 YYNGEE. The CDR3 spells CASSVLGTRGEAFF. The CDR3, as DNA: TGTGCCAGCAGCGTCTTGGGGACTAGAGGTGAAGCTTTCTTT.

The chain employs TRBV15 and TRBJ1-1, with D unresolved. V lost 5 bases and J 0 bases, leaving 10 bases between the germline ends. Germline CDR1 reads LNHNV; CDR2 reads YYDKDF (reference sequence). The CDR3 sequence is 14 residues long. Written as DNA, the CDR3 is TGTGCCACCAGCGGGAGGGCTATGAACACTGAAGCTTTCTTT. This encodes CATSGRAMNTEAFF.

V is TRBV5-4 and J is TRBJ2-5; tentative D call: TRBD1 (6 bases). This CDR3 spans 13 amino acids. Per the germline V gene, CDR1 is SGHNT and CDR2 is YYREEE (reference sequence). V lost 0 bases and J 5 bases, leaving 8 bases between the germline ends. CDR3 in DNA: TGTGCCAGCAGCTTGGGGGGGCCGGAGACCCAGTACTTC. This encodes CASSLGGPETQYF.

The rearrangement links TRBV7-2 to TRBJ1-2, with D perhaps matching TRBD1 (6 bases). This CDR3 spans 15 amino acids. Germline values: CDR1 SGHTA, CDR2 FQGNSA. The V end was cut by 2 bases, the J end by 2 bases, with 12 bases between. This CDR3 is CASSLSWTENYGYTF. The CDR3 region has the DNA TGTGCCAGCAGCTTAAGCTGGACAGAGAACTATGGCTACACCTTC. The entire variable domain, with the rest obtained from reference TRBV7-2 and TRBJ1-2, is as follows: GAGVSQSPSNKVTEKGKDVELRCDPISGHTALYWYRQSLGQGLEFLIYFQGNSAPDKSGLPSDRFSAERTGGSVSTLTIQRTQQEDSAVYLCASSLSWTENYGYTFGSGTRLTVV.

The chain combines TRBV6-5 with TRBJ2-5, with TRBD2 matching 8 bases. The CDR3 runs to 14 residues. V lost 2 bases, J lost 2 bases, and 1 base stayed unmatched. The V gene's germline CDR1 is MNHEY and CDR2 SVGAGI. The CDR3 DNA is TGTGCCAGCAGTTACGTAGCGGGACAAGAGACCCAGTACTTC. Its protein product is CASSYVAGQETQYF.

This chain joins TRBV6-6 and TRBJ1-5; D might be TRBD1 (5 bases). The CDR3 spans 14 residues. Germline lookup yields CDR1 MNHNY and CDR2 SVGAGI (reference sequence). The CDR3 bases are TGTGCTACCCTCCCCAAGGGGCAGAAAGAGCCCCAGCATTTT. Its translation: CATLPKGQKEPQHF.

V and J are TRBV28 and TRBJ1-5; no definite D call. The CDR3 spans 15 residues. CDR1 and CDR2 from the germline V gene are MDHEN and SYDVKM. V was trimmed by 7 bases and J by 2 bases, leaving 15 bases between them. The CDR3 nucleotides read TGTGCCAGCACCGTCGGAGGCACGGGCAATCAGCCCCAGCATTTT. It specifies CASTVGGTGNQPQHF.

V is TRBV19 and J is TRBJ1-1, with 7 bases identical to TRBD1. Germline values: CDR1 LNHDA, CDR2 SQIVND (reference sequence). The CDR3 spans 15 residues. After removal of 2 bases from V and 4 bases from J, the junction contained 7 bases not matched to a gene. CDR3 loop: CASSISTGRSTEAFF. CDR3 bases: TGTGCCAGTAGTATATCGACAGGGCGAAGCACTGAAGCTTTCTTT.

This clone showed up just once. The chain recombines TRBV5-1 with TRBJ1-2, with a weak D call TRBD1 (5 bases). Looked up from germline, CDR1 is SGHRS and CDR2 is YFSETQ. This CDR3 comprises 14 residues. V was trimmed by 1 base and J by 1 base, leaving 8 bases between them. For the CDR3, the DNA is TGCGCCAGCAGCTTGAGGGGTGATAACTATGGCTACACCTTC. This translates into CASSLRGDNYGYTF.

The chain recombines TRBV9 with TRBJ2-2, with 9 bases lining up with TRBD2. The CDR3 consists of 16 residues. Unmatched junction bases numbered 6, after V lost 0 bases and J lost 6 bases. In germline, CDR1 is SGDLS, CDR2 YYNGEE. CDR3 sequence reads: CASSVGSGRIAGELFF. The CDR3 bases are TGTGCCAGCAGCGTAGGCAGCGGGAGGATCGCCGGGGAGCTGTTTTTT.

This clone was detected a few times. V is TRBV9 and J is TRBJ2-5, with D unclear. This CDR3 is 13 amino acids long. Per the germline V gene, CDR1 is SGDLS and CDR2 is YYNGEE. V lost 0 bases and J lost 3, with 6 bases in between. CDR3 amino acids: CASSVGREETQYF. The CDR3 DNA reads as TGTGCCAGCAGCGTAGGTAGAGAAGAGACCCAGTACTTC.

The chain has TRBV13 and TRBJ2-3; 12 bases line up with TRBD2. This CDR3 comprises 17 residues. Looked up from germline, CDR1 is PRHDT and CDR2 is FYEKMQ (reference sequence). V shed 6 bases and J 7 bases; nucleotides not matched to a gene: 14. The DNA for the CDR3 is TGTGCCAGCAGTTTCGGCTCAACTAGCGGGAGGAAATATACGCAGTATTTT. Amino acids: CASSFGSTSGRKYTQYF.

The genes are TRBV4-1 and TRBJ1-6; unclear D gene. The V and J ends lost 0 bases and 10 bases respectively, with 19 bases between them. This CDR3 is 17 amino acids long. Per germline, CDR1 MGHRA and CDR2 YSYEKL. CDR3 bases: TGCGCCAGCAGCCAAGACACTAATTTAGGCCCTTACTCACCCCTCCACTTT. The encoded protein is CASSQDTNLGPYSPLHF.